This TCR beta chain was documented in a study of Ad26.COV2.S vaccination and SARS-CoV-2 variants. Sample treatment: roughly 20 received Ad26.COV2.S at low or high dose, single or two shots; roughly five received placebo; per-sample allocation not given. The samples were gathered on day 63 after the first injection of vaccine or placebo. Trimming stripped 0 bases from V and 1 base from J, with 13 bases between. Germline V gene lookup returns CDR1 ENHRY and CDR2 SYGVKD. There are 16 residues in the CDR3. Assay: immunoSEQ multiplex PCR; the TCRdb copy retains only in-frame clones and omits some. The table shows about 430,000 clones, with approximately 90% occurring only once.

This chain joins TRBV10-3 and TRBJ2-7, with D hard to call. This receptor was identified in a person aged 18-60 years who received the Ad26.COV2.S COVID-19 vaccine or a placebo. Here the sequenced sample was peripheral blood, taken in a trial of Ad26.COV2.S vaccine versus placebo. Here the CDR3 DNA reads TGTGCCATCAGTGAGTCCTGGGCACGGTCGTCCTACGAGCAGTACTTC. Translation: CAISESWARSSYEQYF.